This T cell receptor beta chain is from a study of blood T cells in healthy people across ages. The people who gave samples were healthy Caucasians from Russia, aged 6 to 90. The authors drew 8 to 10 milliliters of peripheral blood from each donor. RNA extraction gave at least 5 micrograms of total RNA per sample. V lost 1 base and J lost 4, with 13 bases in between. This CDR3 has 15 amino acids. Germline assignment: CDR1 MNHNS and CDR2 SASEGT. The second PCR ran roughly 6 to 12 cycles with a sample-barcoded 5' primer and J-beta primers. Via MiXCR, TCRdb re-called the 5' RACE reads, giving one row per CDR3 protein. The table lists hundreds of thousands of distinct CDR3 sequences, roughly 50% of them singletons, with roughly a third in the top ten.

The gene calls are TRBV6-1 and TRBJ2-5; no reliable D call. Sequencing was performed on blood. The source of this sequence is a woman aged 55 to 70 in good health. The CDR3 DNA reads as TGTGCCAGCAGTGAAGGGGCAGGTTCAAGAGAGACCCAGTACTTC. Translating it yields CASSEGAGSRETQYF.